These 8 T cell receptor beta chains share one sample of origin, sequenced in a study of cytomegalovirus exposure and HLA in healthy donors. PCR involved 60 Vbeta and 13 Jbeta primers. Clones were read by immunoSEQ multiplex PCR, and TCRdb kept only the in-frame ones, dropping some. The sample shows about 150,000 clones, around 80% of them seen only once. The sample taken for sequencing was PBMCs. Source of these receptors: a man younger than 45 in good health and CMV-seropositive.

This clone appeared a few times. The chain employs TRBV9 and TRBJ1-1; no firm D call. Trimming shortened V by 5 bases and J by 3 bases, and 11 bases separated the two germline ends. Germline assignment: CDR1 SGDLS and CDR2 YYNGEE. The CDR3 has 13 amino acids. CDR3 region: CASSRAGDTEAFF. The CDR3 DNA follows: TGTGCCAGCAGTCGCGCAGGTGACACTGAAGCTTTCTTT.

This clone has a single count. This chain links TRBV11-2 with TRBJ2-1, with 14 bases that match TRBD2. V lost 5 bases, J lost 8 bases, and 2 bases stayed unmatched. This CDR3 comprises 14 residues. The germline V gene has CDR1 SGHAT and CDR2 FQNNGV. The CDR3 coding sequence is TGTGCCAGCAGCAGGACTAGCGGGAGGTATGAGCAGTTCTTC. This gives the protein CASSRTSGRYEQFF.

The genes are TRBV28 and TRBJ1-2; D not resolved. V was trimmed by 5 bases and J by 2 bases, leaving 15 bases between them. Germline CDR1 and CDR2: MDHEN and SYDVKM. This CDR3 spans 15 amino acids. The CDR3 loop reads CASSPLGLQNYGYTF. CDR3 sequence (DNA): TGTGCCAGCAGTCCCCTTGGGCTGCAAAACTATGGCTACACCTTC.

This clone was counted a single time. The gene calls are TRBV2 and TRBJ2-1; TRBD2 aligns across 16 bases. Per germline, CDR1 SNHLY and CDR2 FYNNEI. Unmatched junction bases numbered 4, after V lost 2 bases and J lost 3 bases. CDR3 length: 18 amino acids. In DNA form, the CDR3 reads TGTGCCAGCAGTGAAAGGGGACTAGCGGGAGGGATCTACAATGAGCAGTTCTTC. Translated, it gives CASSERGLAGGIYNEQFF.

The chain uses TRBV6-5 and TRBJ1-2; maybe TRBD1 (6 bases). V was cut by 2 bases and J by 1 base, with 14 bases left in between. The germline V gene has CDR1 MNHEY and CDR2 SVGAGI. This CDR3 is built from 16 residues. The CDR3 spells CASSYPGQQFNYGYTF. The CDR3 nucleotides are TGTGCCAGCAGTTACCCGGGACAACAATTTAACTATGGCTACACCTTC.

This chain links TRBV5-4 with TRBJ2-5, with a tentative D call TRBD1 (5 bases). Looked up from germline, CDR1 is SGHNT and CDR2 is YYREEE (reference sequence). The CDR3 length is 13 residues. V was shortened by 4 bases and J by 5 bases, with 12 bases between the two germline ends. The CDR3 coding sequence is TGTGCCAGCAGCAATACATCAGGGGAGACCCAGTACTTC. Its translation: CASSNTSGETQYF.

J is TRBJ1-4 and V is TRBV28; TRBD1 agrees at 7 bases. V trimming: 2 bases; J trimming: 8 bases; junction bases outside the gene matches: 8. CDR1 and CDR2 (germline): MDHEN, SYDVKM. The CDR3 contains 15 residues. The chain's CDR3 is CASSLTGALGEKLFF. The CDR3, as DNA: TGTGCCAGCAGTTTAACAGGGGCCCTTGGGGAAAAACTGTTTTTT.

V gene TRBV27 combines with J gene TRBJ2-1, with D maybe TRBD2 (5 bases). The CDR3 sequence is 11 residues long. Trimming removed 8 bases from V and 4 bases from J, with 6 bases in between. The germline V gene encodes CDR1 MNHEY and CDR2 SMNVEV (reference sequence). CDR3 residues: CASGLYNEQFF. The DNA of the CDR3 is TGTGCCAGCGGACTTTACAATGAGCAGTTCTTC.